The 29 T cell receptor beta chains reported below all come from one sample, sequenced in a study of blood T cell repertoires in COVID-19. The method was immunoSEQ multiplex PCR; TCRdb's version includes in-frame clones alone and lacks a portion of them. The table records roughly 130,000 clones, 86% of them present only once. Sequenced: peripheral blood. These receptors were obtained from a man aged 35-49 years with acute or convalescent COVID-19.

The chain is built from TRBV30 and TRBJ1-2; D is unclear. This CDR3 is 10 amino acids long. Between the trimmed V and J ends, which lost 3 bases and 4 bases, there was a span of 3 bases. Germline lookup yields CDR1 GTSNPN and CDR2 SVGIG (reference sequence). CDR3 sequence: CAWRAYGYTF. The CDR3 region has the DNA TGTGCCTGGAGAGCCTATGGCTACACCTTC.

The chain couples TRBV7-2 to TRBJ1-6, with a weak D call TRBD1 (6 bases). The CDR3 sequence is 15 residues long. The V end was cut by 2 bases, the J end by 6 bases, with 11 bases between. Per germline, CDR1 SGHTA and CDR2 FQGNSA. The chain's CDR3 is CASSLTGGFNSPLHF. The DNA of the CDR3 is TGTGCCAGCAGCTTAACGGGGGGCTTTAATTCACCCCTCCACTTT. The full variable domain, rest sourced from reference TRBV7-2 and TRBJ1-6, is GAGVSQSPSNKVTEKGKDVELRCDPISGHTALYWYRQSLGQGLEFLIYFQGNSAPDKSGLPSDRFSAERTGGSVSTLTIQRTQQEDSAVYLCASSLTGGFNSPLHFGNGTRLTVT.

This chain joins TRBV3-1 (or the pseudogene TRBV3-2) and TRBJ1-5; 7 nucleotides align to TRBD1. Per germline, CDR1 LGHDT and CDR2 YNNKEL (reference sequence). Germline trimming cut 2 bases from V and 2 bases from J; bases unmatched to any gene: 6. The CDR3 covers 16 residues. CDR3 amino acids: CASSQSAGGGNQPQHF. The DNA of the CDR3 is TGTGCCAGCAGCCAATCCGCAGGGGGAGGCAATCAGCCCCAGCATTTT.

This chain links TRBV4-3 with TRBJ2-3; 11 bases are shared with TRBD2. Germline values: CDR1 LGHNA, CDR2 YSLEER. V lost 4 bases, J lost 3 bases, and 3 bases stayed unmatched. The CDR3 length is 15 residues. The CDR3 coding sequence is TGCGCCAGCAGCCCCAGGACTAGCGGGACAGATACGCAGTATTTT. Translated: CASSPRTSGTDTQYF.

This clone occurred once. The CDR3 DNA follows: TGTGCCAGCAGTTTGTCAGGGGTGGGCGAGCAGTACTTC. This codes for CASSLSGVGEQYF. V usage is TRBV27 and J usage is TRBJ2-7; D possibly corresponds to TRBD1 (6 bases). The CDR3 length is 13 residues. Trimming cost V 3 bases and J 6 bases, with 12 bases left between them. Germline CDR1 and CDR2: MNHEY and SMNVEV (reference sequence).

The chain combines TRBV5-1 with TRBJ2-2, with 13 bases aligning to TRBD2. Germline CDR1 SGHRS, CDR2 YFSETQ. V shed 4 bases and J 6 bases; nucleotides not matched to a gene: 3. This CDR3 region has 15 residues. CDR3 DNA: TGCGCCAGCAGCGAGGGACTAGCGGGATCCGGGGAGCTGTTTTTT. Its protein is CASSEGLAGSGELFF.

The chain couples TRBV2 to TRBJ1-3, with TRBD1 matching 9 bases. The ends lost 4 bases at V and 2 bases at J; junction bases unmatched: 9. The CDR3 extends over 17 amino acids. Per the germline V gene, CDR1 is SNHLY and CDR2 is FYNNEI. The CDR3 reads CASSGPGQGGTGNTIYF. In nucleotides, the CDR3 is TGTGCCAGCAGTGGACCGGGACAGGGAGGAACTGGAAACACCATATATTTT.

This clone appeared once. V usage is TRBV11-2 and J usage is TRBJ2-5, with 7 bases fitting TRBD1. This CDR3 is 15 amino acids long. Per the germline V gene, CDR1 is SGHAT and CDR2 is FQNNGV. Losses at the gene ends were 5 bases for V and 2 bases for J; bases not matched to a gene: 8. The CDR3 loop is CASSRSRQGQETQYF. CDR3 in DNA: TGTGCCAGCAGCCGGAGTAGACAGGGTCAAGAGACCCAGTACTTC. The whole variable domain, remainder taken from reference TRBV11-2 and TRBJ2-5, is EAGVAQSPRYKIIEKRQSVAFWCNPISGHATLYWYQQILGQGPKLLIQFQNNGVVDDSQLPKDRFSAERLKGVDSTLKIQPAKLEDSAVYLCASSRSRQGQETQYFGPGTRLLVL.

This clone appeared a single time. V usage is TRBV6-2 or TRBV6-3 and J usage is TRBJ2-2; possibly TRBD2 for D (5 bases). V lost 4 bases to trimming and J lost 5 bases, with 11 bases between them. The length of the CDR3 is 14 residues. Germline lookup yields CDR1 MNHEY and CDR2 SVGEGT. Written as DNA, the CDR3 is TGTGCCAGCAGTTCATGGACTGTTACCGGGGAGCTGTTTTTT. Its protein is CASSSWTVTGELFF.

The chain uses TRBV29-1 and TRBJ2-5; TRBD1 matches 11 bases. Germline assignment: CDR1 SQVTM and CDR2 ANQGSEA. CDR3 length: 14 residues. Trimming removed 8 bases from V and 5 bases from J; junction bases left unmatched: 10. CDR3 coding DNA: TGCAGCATCAGGACAGGGGGCGCATTGGAGACCCAGTACTTC. The encoded protein is CSIRTGGALETQYF.

CDR3 nucleotide sequence: TGTGCCAGCAGGGAACCGACAGGGTCACAAGGAGGGTATGAAAAACTGTTTTTT. Its protein is CASREPTGSQGGYEKLFF. The chain recombines TRBV6-1 with TRBJ1-4; 7 positions match TRBD1. Germline lookup yields CDR1 MNHNS and CDR2 SASEGT. V lost 6 bases and J lost 6; bases outside the gene matches: 19. The CDR3 covers 18 residues.

The chain carries TRBV2 and TRBJ1-4; 12 bases line up with TRBD1. The V segment lost 6 bases and the J segment 2 bases; nucleotides outside the gene matches: 1. This CDR3 is built from 15 residues. The germline V gene has CDR1 SNHLY and CDR2 FYNNEI. CDR3 residues: CASRGQGATNEKLFF. In DNA, the CDR3 is TGTGCCAGCAGGGGACAGGGGGCTACTAATGAAAAACTGTTTTTT.

The chain is built from TRBV12-1 and TRBJ2-5; TRBD1 reflects the table's D call only, with no check against the DNA. TRBV12-1 is listed as a pseudogene. The CDR3 sequence is 15 residues long. The DNA of the CDR3 is TGTGCCAGCAGCTTTGCGGGGACAGGGGAAGAGACCCAGTACTTC. This translates into CASSFAGTGEETQYF.

V gene TRBV3-1 (or the pseudogene TRBV3-2) combines with J gene TRBJ2-7; tentative D call: TRBD1 (7 bases). From germline, CDR1 is LGHDT and CDR2 YNNKEL (reference sequence). V was clipped by 9 bases and J by 4 bases, with 16 bases between them. CDR3 size: 13 residues. CDR3 bases: TGTGCCAGAACAGGGGACGGGGGATACGAGCAGTACTTC. It translates to CARTGDGGYEQYF.

V usage is TRBV29-1 and J usage is TRBJ1-5, with 11 bases that match TRBD1. CDR3 length: 12 amino acids. V lost 7 bases to trimming and J lost 6 bases; unmatched junction nucleotides: 2. Germline lookup yields CDR1 SQVTM and CDR2 ANQGSEA. DNA for the CDR3: TGCAGCGCCGGGACAGGGGGTCAGCCCCAGCATTTT. Encoded protein: CSAGTGGQPQHF.

By share, this clone counts as medium-sized (0.01 to 0.1%). The CDR3 spells CASSLELAGGHYEQYF. DNA for the CDR3: TGTGCCAGCAGCTTAGAACTAGCGGGAGGCCACTACGAGCAGTACTTC. V usage is TRBV11-2 and J usage is TRBJ2-7, with 12 bases lining up with TRBD2. CDR1 is SGHAT, CDR2 FQNNGV, per germline. The CDR3 is 16 amino acids. With 0 bases clipped from V and 3 bases from J, the junction kept 3 bases outside the gene matches.

The sample holds a few counts of this clone. The CDR3 DNA is TGTGCCAGCGCTGACAGGGTGGACTATGGCTACACCTTC. Protein: CASADRVDYGYTF. This sequence joins TRBV27 and TRBJ1-2, with 7 nucleotides matching TRBD1. Germline assignment: CDR1 MNHEY and CDR2 SMNVEV (reference sequence). The trim removed 8 bases at V and 3 bases at J, leaving 6 bases unmatched. This CDR3 has 13 residues.

This clone was seen a handful of times. V and J are TRBV3-1 (or the pseudogene TRBV3-2) and TRBJ2-2, with TRBD1 identical over 9 bases. J lost 6 bases, V lost 10 bases, and 9 bases had no gene match. The CDR3 consists of 14 residues. Per germline, CDR1 LGHDT and CDR2 YNNKEL (reference sequence). CDR3 sequence: CATLDRGGAGELFF. The CDR3 DNA follows: TGTGCCACCCTGGACAGGGGCGGGGCCGGGGAGCTGTTTTTT.

This clone was picked up a small number of times. The chain links TRBV11-3 to TRBJ1-3; the D is unclear. The CDR3 has 15 residues. Trimming took 5 bases from V and 0 from J, leaving 11 bases between them. Per germline, CDR1 SGHNT and CDR2 YENEEA. The chain's CDR3 is CASSTTTGSGNTIYF. The CDR3 region has the DNA TGTGCCAGCAGCACCACTACGGGCTCTGGAAACACCATATATTTT.

The chain links TRBV23-1 to TRBJ1-1, with no clear D. TRBV23-1 is recorded as an ORF, its role being uncertain. Trimming shortened V by 4 bases and J by 3 bases, and 15 bases separated the two germline ends. This CDR3 has 15 amino acids. This CDR3 reads CASSLGSPGDTEAFF. The CDR3, as DNA: TGCGCCAGCAGTCTGGGCTCTCCAGGTGACACTGAAGCTTTCTTT.

This clone was recorded many times. The chain links TRBV27 to TRBJ2-5; 8 positions match TRBD2. Trimming took 7 bases from V and 4 from J; bases not matched to a gene: 5. The CDR3 covers 13 residues. Per germline, CDR1 MNHEY and CDR2 SMNVEV (reference sequence). The CDR3 region is CASKKSGRETQYF. In nucleotides, the CDR3 is TGTGCCAGCAAAAAGAGCGGGAGAGAGACCCAGTACTTC.

The rearrangement links TRBV18 to TRBJ2-5; 9 bases match TRBD1. Germline-derived CDR1 and CDR2 are KGHSH and LQKENI. The CDR3 is 14 amino acids. The junction had 2 bases not matched to a gene; V was cut back by 3 bases and J by 3 bases. The CDR3 loop reads CASSPRTGEETQYF. The CDR3 nucleotides are TGTGCCAGCTCACCGAGGACAGGGGAAGAGACCCAGTACTTC. Full variable domain (outside the CDR3, taken from reference TRBV18 and TRBJ2-5): NAGVMQNPRHLVRRRGQEARLRCSPMKGHSHVYWYRQLPEEGLKFMVYLQKENIIDESGMPKERFSAEFPKEGPSILRIQQVVRGDSAAYFCASSPRTGEETQYFGPGTRLLVL.

The chain recombines TRBV7-2 with TRBJ1-2; 10 nucleotides line up with TRBD1. The CDR3 length is 16 residues. From germline, CDR1 is SGHTA and CDR2 FQGNSA. J was trimmed by 2 bases and V by 5 bases; bases with no gene match: 8. This CDR3 is CASSAAGQGYNYGYTF. The CDR3 bases are TGTGCCAGCAGCGCTGCGGGACAGGGGTACAACTATGGCTACACCTTC.

This clone was detected only once. V usage is TRBV9 and J usage is TRBJ1-5; D is undetermined. The V and J ends lost 2 bases and 7 bases respectively, with 16 bases between them. The germline V gene encodes CDR1 SGDLS and CDR2 YYNGEE. This CDR3 has 15 amino acids. The CDR3 DNA sequence: TGTGCCAGCAGCGTTGACGGGGAAACGGGGCAGCCCCAGCATTTT. Translating gives CASSVDGETGQPQHF.

The rearrangement joins TRBV11-2 to TRBJ1-3, with a possible D match to TRBD1 (5 bases). Trimming removed 4 bases at V and 2 bases at J, with 15 bases between. CDR3 length: 16 amino acids. Per germline, CDR1 SGHAT and CDR2 FQNNGV. This CDR3 is CASSSGWGGPGNTIYF. CDR3 sequence (DNA): TGTGCCAGCAGCTCCGGATGGGGGGGACCTGGAAACACCATATATTTT.

The J gene is TRBJ1-1, the V gene TRBV27; D call uncertain. This CDR3 has 16 residues. V lost 4 bases and J 4 bases, leaving 19 bases between the germline ends. CDR1 MNHEY and CDR2 SMNVEV come from the germline V gene (reference sequence). The CDR3 coding sequence is TGTGCCAGCAGTTCACTCCCTATAGTCTTGAGCACTGAAGCTTTCTTT. This gives the protein CASSSLPIVLSTEAFF.

This clone appeared once. This chain uses TRBV18 with TRBJ1-1; tentative D call: TRBD1 (6 bases). With 3 bases removed from V and 2 bases from J, the gap between germline ends came to 13 bases. This CDR3 region has 15 residues. Per the germline V gene, CDR1 is KGHSH and CDR2 is LQKENI. The DNA of the CDR3 is TGTGCCAGCTCACCGCGACAGGAGGTTAACACTGAAGCTTTCTTT. This sequence encodes CASSPRQEVNTEAFF.

The rearrangement joins TRBV12-5 to TRBJ2-7; 8 bases match TRBD1. The CDR3 spans 16 residues. Germline V gene data show CDR1 as LGHNT and CDR2 as FRNRAP. Trimming removed 6 bases from V and 2 bases from J; junction bases left unmatched: 12. The CDR3 region has the DNA TGTGCTAGTGGGCCCCCCTCGTTCAGGGGGCCCTACGAGCAGTACTTC. This translates into CASGPPSFRGPYEQYF.

The rearrangement joins TRBV21-1 to TRBJ1-5; whether TRBD1, the table's D call, matches the DNA was not checked. TRBV21-1 is deemed a pseudogene. CDR3 length equals 19 residues. The chain's CDR3 is CASSPAGQGGRIYNQPQHF. In nucleotides, the CDR3 is TGTGCCAGCAGCCCTGCGGGACAGGGAGGACGGATTTACAATCAGCCCCAGCATTTT.